This T cell receptor (beta chain) was identified in a study of CD8+ T cells in alopecia areata. Treatment indicated: oral pan-JAK inhibitor, 5-10 mg twice daily. Investigators isolated RNA and reverse transcribed it into cDNA to act as the sequencing template. The protocol was immunoSEQ multiplex PCR, while the TCRdb copy is restricted to in-frame clones and leaves out a portion. Of about 87,000 clones in the sample, around three quarters were seen once. The CDR3 spans 14 residues. V lost 2 bases and J lost 3, with 14 bases in between. From germline, CDR1 is SQVTM and CDR2 ANQGSEA. The source material was CD8+ T cells sorted from blood, sampled around week 46, from a patient treated with tofacitinib. This clonotype originated in a human donor with alopecia areata. V usage is TRBV29-1 and J usage is TRBJ2-7; the D gene is possibly TRBD2 (6 bases). In DNA form, the CDR3 reads TGCAGCGTTGAATTCCTGCAGGGAGGCTACGAGCAGTACTTC. It specifies CSVEFLQGGYEQYF.